This section outlines one T cell receptor (beta chain) sequence together with its context. Under the authors' procedure: Estimation of nucleated cell counts relied on the amplification of reference gene primers. The method was immunoSEQ multiplex PCR; TCRdb's version includes in-frame clones alone and lacks a portion of them. V and J calls and clone size come straight from that table; D and trimming were deduced from the DNA. The sample lists 300,000 to 400,000 clones, around 87% occurring once. This entry is derived from a study of blood T cell repertoires in COVID-19. Overall study: The United States, Italy and Spain supplied acute and convalescent COVID-19 samples. The cDNA or gDNA used as material had been derived from T cells, B-cell-depleted T cells, or PBMCs.

The germline V gene encodes CDR1 SGHNT and CDR2 YYREEE (reference sequence). CDR3 length: 14 amino acids. The V end was cut by 3 bases, the J end by 2 bases, with 11 bases between. The sequenced material came from peripheral blood. The receptor was isolated from a woman aged 50 to 65 with active or convalescent COVID-19. This chain uses TRBV5-4 with TRBJ1-1, with a possible D match to TRBD1 (6 bases). The CDR3 region is CASSSGHLNTEAFF. CDR3 bases: TGTGCCAGCAGCTCGGGACACCTTAACACTGAAGCTTTCTTT. Full variable domain (outside the CDR3, taken from reference TRBV5-4 and TRBJ1-1): ETGVTQSPTHLIKTRGQQVTLRCSSQSGHNTVSWYQQALGQGPQFIFQYYREEENGRGNFPPRFSGLQFPNYSSELNVNALELDDSALYLCASSSGHLNTEAFFGQGTRLTVV.